Sequencing of this T cell receptor beta chain was carried out in a study of T cells after yellow fever vaccination. Overall study context: With SMART-Seq v4 Ultra Low Input, the fractions containing low cell numbers were prepared.

Template-switching 5'RACE yielded the TCR cDNA; a universal primer site and UMIs were added in the process. TCRdb processed the 5' RACE reads anew with MiXCR; each CDR3 protein has one entry. The data hold 300,000 or so distinct CDR3 sequences, with roughly 13% observed a single time. V lost 4 bases, J lost 0 bases, and 10 bases lay in between. The CDR3 contains 13 residues. From germline, CDR1 is SQVTM and CDR2 ANQGSEA. Findings of the study overall: A small share of clonotypes appeared in both CD4 and CD8 compartments.

Concerning this clonotype itself: Its antigen is unidentified.

The sequencing used CD4+ T cells sorted from PBMCs, collected 45 days after the yellow fever booster vaccination. This receptor was taken from a man aged 25-45 years who received the YFV17D yellow fever vaccine. The chain has TRBV29-1 and TRBJ2-7, with D perhaps matching TRBD2 (6 bases). The chain's CDR3 is CSVGGVNSYEQYF. CDR3 in DNA: TGCAGCGTTGGGGGGGTAAACTCCTACGAGCAGTACTTC.